This TCR beta chain was sequenced in a study of shared clonotypes between healthy human individuals. Points from the study as a whole: With few donors, the genetic and exposure-history diversity represented was limited. A reduction in generation probabilities was seen for non-shared clonotypes relative to those shared by all four donors.

CDR1 and CDR2 from the germline V gene are SNHLY and FYNNEI. The CDR3 runs 13 residues. The V end was cut by 4 bases, the J end by 4 bases, with 10 bases between. Comments on this clone: The antigen is undetermined.

CD45RA-negative memory and CD45RA+ naive subsets were split from the CD4+ cells. Sequencing was performed with immunoSEQ multiplex PCR; in TCRdb, only in-frame clones are kept and a portion is missing. The sample lists around 750,000 clones; under 80% were seen once. Material for sequencing was memory CD4+ T cells sorted from blood. Subset of the sample: CD45RA-negative fraction. The J gene is TRBJ1-2, the V gene TRBV2; possibly TRBD1 for D (6 bases). This receptor was obtained from a woman aged 25 to 45 in good health. CDR3 residues: CASSVRGGYGYTF. As DNA, the CDR3 is TGTGCCAGCAGTGTGAGGGGGGGCTATGGCTACACCTTC.